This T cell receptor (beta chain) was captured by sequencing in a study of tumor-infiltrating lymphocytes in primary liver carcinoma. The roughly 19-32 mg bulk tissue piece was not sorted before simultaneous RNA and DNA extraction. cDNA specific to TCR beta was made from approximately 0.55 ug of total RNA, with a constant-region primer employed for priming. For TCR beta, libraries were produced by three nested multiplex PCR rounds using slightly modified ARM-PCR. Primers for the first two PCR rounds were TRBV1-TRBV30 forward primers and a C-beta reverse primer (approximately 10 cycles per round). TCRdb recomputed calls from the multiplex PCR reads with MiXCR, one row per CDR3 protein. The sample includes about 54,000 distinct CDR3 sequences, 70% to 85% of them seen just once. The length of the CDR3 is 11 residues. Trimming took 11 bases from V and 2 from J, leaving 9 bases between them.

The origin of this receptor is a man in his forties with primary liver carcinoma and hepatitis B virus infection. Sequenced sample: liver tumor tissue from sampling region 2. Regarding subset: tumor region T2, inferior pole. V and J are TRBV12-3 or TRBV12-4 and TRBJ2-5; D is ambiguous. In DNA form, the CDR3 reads TGTGCCTGGAGTAGGCAAGAGACCCAGTACTTC. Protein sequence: CAWSRQETQYF.